The rows below give T cell receptor beta chains drawn from one sample of a study of T cells in Graves' hyperthyroidism and ophthalmopathy. Using its own MiXCR run on the multiplex PCR reads, TCRdb lists one record per CDR3 protein. The table includes fewer than 700,000 distinct CDR3 sequences, roughly 15% detected once. The specimen was blood. All receptors come from a woman aged 25 to 39 with Graves' hyperthyroidism. Both conserved end residues are part of each CDR3. A D gene is named only where the DNA matches it firmly. Some rows mark clone size as missing; the rest say once, few, many or name a class of expanded clone.

d_gene: NA; v_gene: TRBV28; abundance: many; j_gene: TRBJ1-5; CDR3nt: TGTGCCAGCAGTTTATTGGGAGTATGGAGTCAGCCCCAGCATTTT; CDR3aa: CASSLLGVWSQPQHF
d_gene: NA; v_gene: TRBV28; abundance: many; j_gene: TRBJ2-7; CDR3nt: TGTGCCAGCCGTGGCAAACTCTACGAGCAGTACTTC; CDR3aa: CASRGKLYEQYF
d_gene: NA; v_gene: TRBV6-1; abundance: few; j_gene: TRBJ1-2; CDR3nt: TGTGCGATAAAGACGGTTTATGGCTACACCTTC; CDR3aa: CAIKTVYGYTF
d_gene: TRBD1; v_gene: TRBV19; abundance: NA; j_gene: TRBJ2-7; CDR3nt: TGTGCCAGTAGTATAGTTGAGGGGGCTCCCTCGGAGCAGTACTTC; CDR3aa: CASSIVEGAPSEQYF
d_gene: NA; v_gene: TRBV6-1; abundance: many; j_gene: TRBJ2-7; CDR3nt: TGTGCCAGCAGTGGTGCCAGAGTCTCCTACGAGCAGTACTTC; CDR3aa: CASSGARVSYEQYF
d_gene: TRBD2; v_gene: TRBV5-1; abundance: NA; j_gene: TRBJ2-1; CDR3nt: TGTGCCAGCAGCTTGGGGACTAGCGGGAAAAGGAATGAGCAGTTCTTC; CDR3aa: CASSLGTSGKRNEQFF
d_gene: NA; v_gene: TRBV30; abundance: NA; j_gene: TRBJ2-3; CDR3nt: TGTGCCTGGAGTGTTCAGGGGTCCACAGATACGCAGTATTTT; CDR3aa: CAWSVQGSTDTQYF
d_gene: NA; v_gene: TRBV20-1; abundance: NA; j_gene: TRBJ2-7; CDR3nt: TGCAGCGGGGCGGGGGCCGACAATGGGGAGCGGTACTTC; CDR3aa: CSGAGADNGERYF
d_gene: TRBD1; v_gene: TRBV3-1; abundance: many; j_gene: TRBJ1-1; CDR3nt: TGTGCCAGCAGCTACCGGGACAGCGTAGAAGCTTTCTTT; CDR3aa: CASSYRDSVEAFF
d_gene: NA; v_gene: TRBV5-6; abundance: NA; j_gene: TRBJ1-4; CDR3nt: TGTGCCAGCAGCTTGATCAGTAATGAAAAACTGTTTTTT; CDR3aa: CASSLISNEKLFF
d_gene: TRBD2; v_gene: TRBV7-2; abundance: many; j_gene: TRBJ2-5; CDR3nt: TGTGCCAGCAGCTTGTCTAGCGGGGGGCAAGAGACCCAGTACTTC; CDR3aa: CASSLSSGGQETQYF
d_gene: TRBD2; v_gene: TRBV28; abundance: many; j_gene: TRBJ2-7; CDR3nt: TGTGCCAGCAGTGGGACTAGCGGGATGTCCTACGAGCAGTACTTC; CDR3aa: CASSGTSGMSYEQYF
d_gene: NA; v_gene: TRBV6-1; abundance: many; j_gene: TRBJ2-1; CDR3nt: TGTGCCAGCAGTGAAGAACTAGCATCCTACAATGAGCAGTTCTTC; CDR3aa: CASSEELASYNEQFF
d_gene: NA; v_gene: TRBV6-1; abundance: few; j_gene: TRBJ1-2; CDR3nt: TGTGCCAGCAGTCCCCCAGGCAGGGGCTATGGCTACACCTTC; CDR3aa: CASSPPGRGYGYTF
d_gene: TRBD2; v_gene: TRBV30; abundance: many; j_gene: TRBJ2-1; CDR3nt: TGTGCTTCGACTAGCGGTTACAATGAGCAGTTCTTC; CDR3aa: CASTSGYNEQFF
d_gene: NA; v_gene: TRBV5-1; abundance: many; j_gene: TRBJ2-7; CDR3nt: TGCGCCAGCAGCTTGGAATATGGATACGAGCAGTACTTC; CDR3aa: CASSLEYGYEQYF
d_gene: NA; v_gene: TRBV3-1; abundance: many; j_gene: TRBJ2-7; CDR3nt: TGTGCCAGCAGCCCTTCAACAGGGCTTTCCCACGAGCAGTACTTC; CDR3aa: CASSPSTGLSHEQYF
d_gene: NA; v_gene: TRBV28; abundance: many; j_gene: TRBJ1-1; CDR3nt: TGTGCCAGCAGATCGGTTGGGGCCGCGAACACTGAAGCTTTCTTT; CDR3aa: CASRSVGAANTEAFF
d_gene: NA; v_gene: TRBV10-2; abundance: many; j_gene: TRBJ2-1; CDR3nt: TGCGCCAGCAGTGACGCCGGGGGTAATGGCAATGAGCAGTTCTTC; CDR3aa: CASSDAGGNGNEQFF
d_gene: NA; v_gene: TRBV20-1; abundance: NA; j_gene: TRBJ1-5; CDR3nt: TGCAGTGCTAGCAAAGCTAATCAGCCCCAGCATTTT; CDR3aa: CSASKANQPQHF
d_gene: TRBD1; v_gene: TRBV2; abundance: many; j_gene: TRBJ2-1; CDR3nt: TGTGCCAGCAGAGGACAGGGTTTTAATGAGCAGTTCTTC; CDR3aa: CASRGQGFNEQFF
d_gene: NA; v_gene: TRBV10-3; abundance: many; j_gene: TRBJ2-4; CDR3nt: TGTGCCATATCCCCCGGGCAGGCCTCTAACATTCAGTACTTC; CDR3aa: CAISPGQASNIQYF
d_gene: TRBD2; v_gene: TRBV9; abundance: few; j_gene: TRBJ2-7; CDR3nt: TGTGCCAGCAGCGTAGGTGGTAGCGGGAGGGACGAGCAGTACTTC; CDR3aa: CASSVGGSGRDEQYF
d_gene: NA; v_gene: TRBV6-2/TRBV6-3; abundance: many; j_gene: TRBJ1-1; CDR3nt: TGTGCCAGCAGTTACTCGGGGGAATTGACTGAAGCTTTCTTT; CDR3aa: CASSYSGELTEAFF
d_gene: TRBD1; v_gene: TRBV6-1; abundance: NA; j_gene: TRBJ2-1; CDR3nt: TGTGCCAGCAGTGAAATCGGGACAGGGGAGGATGAGCAGTTCTTC; CDR3aa: CASSEIGTGEDEQFF
d_gene: TRBD2; v_gene: TRBV2; abundance: few; j_gene: TRBJ2-7; CDR3nt: TGTGCCAGCAGGGGGGGACTAGCGATCTCCTACGAGCGGTACTTC; CDR3aa: CASRGGLAISYERYF
d_gene: NA; v_gene: TRBV7-2; abundance: many; j_gene: TRBJ2-3; CDR3nt: TGTGCCAGCAGCTCTCACTCTAGCACAGATACGCAGTATTTT; CDR3aa: CASSSHSSTDTQYF
d_gene: TRBD1; v_gene: TRBV27; abundance: many; j_gene: TRBJ1-6; CDR3nt: TGTGCCAGCAGTTTAGGCGGGACAGGGCACTCACCCCTCCACTTT; CDR3aa: CASSLGGTGHSPLHF
d_gene: NA; v_gene: TRBV9; abundance: few; j_gene: TRBJ2-1; CDR3nt: TGTGCCAGCAGCGTAGGGTCAGGGGCGGATAGTGAGCAGTTCTTC; CDR3aa: CASSVGSGADSEQFF
d_gene: TRBD2; v_gene: TRBV7-2; abundance: many; j_gene: TRBJ2-7; CDR3nt: TGTGCCAGCAGCTTCGGGGGGGGAGCCAACGAGCAGTACTTC; CDR3aa: CASSFGGGANEQYF
d_gene: NA; v_gene: TRBV7-2; abundance: many; j_gene: TRBJ1-5; CDR3nt: TGTGCCAGCAGCTTGGGATCTGGCACGCCCCAGCATTTT; CDR3aa: CASSLGSGTPQHF
d_gene: NA; v_gene: TRBV12-3/TRBV12-4; abundance: many; j_gene: TRBJ2-3; CDR3nt: TGTGCCAGCACCTTTGGGGTGACAGATACGCAGTATTTT; CDR3aa: CASTFGVTDTQYF
d_gene: TRBD1; v_gene: TRBV2; abundance: many; j_gene: TRBJ2-1; CDR3nt: TGTGCCAGCAGTGGCATACAGGGGTCCTACAATGAGCAGTTCTTC; CDR3aa: CASSGIQGSYNEQFF
d_gene: NA; v_gene: TRBV19; abundance: NA; j_gene: TRBJ1-1; CDR3nt: TGTGCCAGCGGGGACAACACTGAAGCTTTCTTT; CDR3aa: CASGDNTEAFF
d_gene: TRBD2; v_gene: TRBV19; abundance: few; j_gene: TRBJ2-7; CDR3nt: TGTGCCAGTAGTGTCACCGGGACTAGGTACTACGAGCAGTACTTC; CDR3aa: CASSVTGTRYYEQYF
d_gene: TRBD2; v_gene: TRBV19; abundance: NA; j_gene: TRBJ2-1; CDR3nt: TGTGCCAGTAGTCCTCCGTCTAGCGGGCTTTACAATGAGCAGTTCTTC; CDR3aa: CASSPPSSGLYNEQFF
d_gene: NA; v_gene: TRBV20-1; abundance: many; j_gene: TRBJ2-7; CDR3nt: TGCAGTGCTAGAGACAGGGGTAACTACGAGCAGTACTTC; CDR3aa: CSARDRGNYEQYF
d_gene: TRBD1; v_gene: TRBV28; abundance: NA; j_gene: TRBJ1-6; CDR3nt: TGTGCCAGCAGTTCTGGACAGGGGGGATTTTCACCCCTCCACTTT; CDR3aa: CASSSGQGGFSPLHF
d_gene: NA; v_gene: TRBV4-1; abundance: NA; j_gene: TRBJ2-6; CDR3nt: TGCGCCAGCAAATCCCCTGGGGCCAACGTCCTGACTTTC; CDR3aa: CASKSPGANVLTF
d_gene: NA; v_gene: TRBV11-2; abundance: many; j_gene: TRBJ2-3; CDR3nt: TGTGCCAGCAGCTTAGAGAGGGCGCAGTATTTT; CDR3aa: CASSLERAQYF
d_gene: NA; v_gene: TRBV5-4; abundance: few; j_gene: TRBJ2-1; CDR3nt: TGTGCCAGCAGCGGGCGGGACTTCTCCTACAATGAGCAGTTCTTC; CDR3aa: CASSGRDFSYNEQFF
d_gene: TRBD1; v_gene: TRBV3-1; abundance: many; j_gene: TRBJ1-2; CDR3nt: TGTGCCAGCAGCCAGGGACAGACTAACTATGGCTACACCTTC; CDR3aa: CASSQGQTNYGYTF
d_gene: NA; v_gene: TRBV18; abundance: many; j_gene: TRBJ2-7; CDR3nt: TGTGCCAGCGCTAACGGAGGGACCTACGAGCAGTACTTC; CDR3aa: CASANGGTYEQYF
d_gene: NA; v_gene: TRBV12-3/TRBV12-4; abundance: once; j_gene: TRBJ2-7; CDR3nt: TGTGCCAGCAGCCCCTCGTGCAGCCCTTACTACGAGCAGTACTTC; CDR3aa: CASSPSCSPYYEQYF
d_gene: TRBD2; v_gene: TRBV7-2; abundance: many; j_gene: TRBJ2-2; CDR3nt: TGTGCCAGCAGCGAGGGACTAGCGGGAGTGGTCGGGGAGCTGTTTTTT; CDR3aa: CASSEGLAGVVGELFF
d_gene: NA; v_gene: TRBV7-8; abundance: many; j_gene: TRBJ2-7; CDR3nt: TGTGCCAGCAGCTTAGGAGGGCCGGATGGGGCGGGGGAGCAGTACTTC; CDR3aa: CASSLGGPDGAGEQYF
d_gene: TRBD1; v_gene: TRBV5-1; abundance: NA; j_gene: TRBJ2-7; CDR3nt: TGCGCCAGCAGCGCTAGGGGACAGACCTACGAGCAGTACTTC; CDR3aa: CASSARGQTYEQYF
d_gene: TRBD1; v_gene: TRBV6-1; abundance: many; j_gene: TRBJ1-4; CDR3nt: TGTGCCAGCAGACCCGGACAGGGGCAGGCTAATGAAAAACTGTTTTTT; CDR3aa: CASRPGQGQANEKLFF
d_gene: TRBD2; v_gene: TRBV30; abundance: many; j_gene: TRBJ2-3; CDR3nt: TGTGCCTGGAGTGGGACTAGCGGAGCTAGCACAGATACGCAGTATTTT; CDR3aa: CAWSGTSGASTDTQYF